This TCR beta chain was identified in a study of T cell clonality in common variable immunodeficiency. This clone was recorded many times. Its antigen is not identified. Study-level results: CVID subjects showed higher TCRbeta clonality than healthy controls. Common variable immunodeficiency TCR beta sequences reportedly had fewer deletions and N-nucleotide insertions. CVID subjects shared fewer TCRbeta clones than healthy controls did.

No CVID subject was ill or on immunomodulatory drugs when sampled. TCRdb's copy holds only in-frame clones and misses some; the assay was immunoSEQ multiplex PCR. Listed here are just over 25,000 clones without any singletons, the top ten holding approximately 25%. The receptor was isolated from a human donor with common variable immunodeficiency. What was sequenced was peripheral blood mononuclear cells.

CDR3 region: CSARDWLGSSTGELFF. The CDR3 DNA, read in part, is TGCAGTGCTAGAGATTGGCTAGGCTCGAGCACCGGGGAG. This chain joins TRBV20-1 and TRBJ2-2; D is undetermined. The CDR3 end lies 3 residues beyond the end of the read and is filled in from the germline J gene. The CDR3 runs 16 residues. CDR1 and CDR2 (germline): DFQATT, SNEGSKA (reference sequence). V was pared by 0 bases and J by 4 bases, with 15 bases between.